Below, 15 T cell receptor beta chains from the same sample are listed, as sequenced in a study of T cell changes during pregnancy in multiple sclerosis. Sequenced by immunoSEQ multiplex PCR; TCRdb stores in-frame clones only, minus some. The table has around 110,000 clones, 90% to 95% seen once. The starting material was peripheral blood, obtained in the third trimester of pregnancy. The source is a female donor with multiple sclerosis, enrolled in a pregnancy study.

The chain joins TRBV5-1 to TRBJ1-4, with 7 bases aligning to TRBD1. Germline CDR1 SGHRS, CDR2 YFSETQ. This CDR3 has 15 residues. The ends lost 3 bases at V and 8 bases at J; junction bases unmatched: 10. CDR3: CASSSRGGAWEKLFF. DNA of the CDR3: TGCGCCAGCAGCTCACGAGGGGGCGCTTGGGAAAAACTGTTTTTT.

The J gene is TRBJ2-7, the V gene TRBV28, with TRBD2 matching 11 bases. Germline loops: CDR1 MDHEN, CDR2 SYDVKM. Unmatched junction bases numbered 5, after V lost 7 bases and J lost 3 bases. The CDR3 contains 14 residues. DNA for the CDR3: TGTGCCAGCACTAGACTAGCGGGAAACTACGAGCAGTACTTC. Its protein is CASTRLAGNYEQYF.

The CDR3 DNA sequence: TGTGCCTGGAGTGCAACCTACAGGGGTCAGCCCCAGCATTTT. Translating gives CAWSATYRGQPQHF. The chain recombines TRBV30 with TRBJ1-5; 7 bases map to TRBD1. V lost 1 base to trimming and J lost 6 bases; unmatched junction nucleotides: 6. CDR1 GTSNPN and CDR2 SVGIG come from the germline V gene (reference sequence). The CDR3 sequence is 14 residues long.

This chain uses TRBV18 with TRBJ1-4; tentatively, D is TRBD1 (5 bases). The CDR3 spans 15 residues. The germline V and J ends were trimmed by 4 bases and 5 bases, with 14 bases remaining between them. CDR1 is KGHSH, CDR2 LQKENI, per germline. CDR3 sequence: CASSRQQGSNEKLFF. In nucleotides, the CDR3 is TGTGCCAGCTCACGACAGCAGGGTTCCAATGAAAAACTGTTTTTT.

The chain employs TRBV29-1 and TRBJ1-1, with TRBD1 matching over 9 bases. V was clipped by 2 bases and J by 8 bases; unmatched bases: 15. This CDR3 is 16 amino acids long. Germline lookup yields CDR1 SQVTM and CDR2 ANQGSEA. For the CDR3, the DNA is TGCAGCGTTGAACCTGCCACAGGGGGCTTTAACCTAGAAGCTTTCTTT. It is translated as CSVEPATGGFNLEAFF.

V gene TRBV6-5 combines with J gene TRBJ1-1; 7 positions match TRBD1. From germline, CDR1 is MNHEY and CDR2 SVGAGI. CDR3 length: 15 amino acids. V lost 2 bases to trimming and J lost 5 bases; unmatched junction nucleotides: 8. As DNA, the CDR3 is TGTGCCAGCAGTTACCGATCGACAGGGATAACTGAAGCTTTCTTT. Its protein is CASSYRSTGITEAFF.

This clone was picked up a small number of times. The CDR3 DNA follows: TGCGCCAGCAGTGGGACCTCTGGGGAGGAAAAACTGTTTTTT. Protein product: CASSGTSGEEKLFF. This chain uses TRBV10-2 with TRBJ1-4; no clear D. The length of the CDR3 is 14 residues. Germline V gene sequence: CDR1 WSHSY, CDR2 SAAADI. Between the trimmed V and J ends, which lost 4 bases and 8 bases, there was a span of 14 bases.

The chain employs TRBV7-3 and TRBJ2-1; TRBD2 agrees at 10 bases. There are 15 residues in the CDR3. The V segment lost 5 bases and the J segment 6 bases; nucleotides outside the gene matches: 7. Germline CDR1 reads SGHTA; CDR2 reads FQGTGA. The DNA for the CDR3 is TGTGCCAGCAGCCAACTAGCGGGGATGGGCAATGAGCAGTTCTTC. It is translated as CASSQLAGMGNEQFF.

The chain uses TRBV5-1 and TRBJ2-5; 11 positions match TRBD2. V was pared by 5 bases and J by 4 bases, with 4 bases of the junction left unmatched. Germline CDR1 is SGHRS and CDR2 is YFSETQ. This CDR3 is built from 14 residues. CDR3 region: CASSSLAGGETQYF. For the CDR3, the DNA is TGCGCCAGCAGTTCGCTAGCGGGAGGAGAGACCCAGTACTTC.

CDR3: CASRHRQSYGYTF. The DNA of the CDR3 is TGTGCCAGCAGGCACCGACAGTCCTATGGCTACACCTTC. The rearrangement links TRBV6-5 to TRBJ1-2; a possible D gene is TRBD1 (5 bases). Germline CDR1 reads MNHEY; CDR2 reads SVGAGI. This CDR3 contains 13 residues. Deletions cut 6 bases from V and 4 bases from J, with 12 bases between.

This clone was detected once. The V call is TRBV30, the J call TRBJ2-7; 8 nucleotides line up with TRBD2. The V segment lost 4 bases and the J segment 3 bases; nucleotides outside the gene matches: 11. From germline, CDR1 is GTSNPN and CDR2 SVGIG (reference sequence). The CDR3 extends over 15 amino acids. The CDR3 sequence: CAWKGRTGGGYEQYF. For the CDR3, the DNA is TGTGCCTGGAAGGGAAGGACCGGGGGGGGCTACGAGCAGTACTTC.

This sequence joins TRBV9 and TRBJ2-2; 7 nucleotides line up with TRBD2. The CDR3 is 17 residues long. The germline V gene encodes CDR1 SGDLS and CDR2 YYNGEE. Losses at the gene ends were 3 bases for V and 3 bases for J; bases not matched to a gene: 11. The CDR3, as DNA: TGTGCCAGCAGCGGACGGGGGGTCGGGGGAGACACCGGGGAGCTGTTTTTT. Amino acid sequence: CASSGRGVGGDTGELFF.

This clone was seen only once. The V gene is TRBV5-1, the J gene TRBJ2-1, with 9 nucleotides matching TRBD2. The germline gives CDR1 SGHRS, CDR2 YFSETQ. This CDR3 contains 16 residues. Unmatched junction bases numbered 13, after V lost 5 bases and J lost 7 bases. The CDR3 sequence is CASRPLAGGPGNEQFF. The DNA of the CDR3 is TGCGCCAGCAGACCCCTGGCGGGAGGGCCAGGAAATGAGCAGTTCTTC.

The gene calls are TRBV10-3 and TRBJ2-3, with 10 bases that match TRBD2. Looked up from germline, CDR1 is ENHRY and CDR2 is SYGVKD. J was trimmed by 5 bases and V by 3 bases; bases with no gene match: 17. This CDR3 contains 19 residues. Written as DNA, the CDR3 is TGTGCCATCAGTGACCCTCTAGCGGGAGTTCTTGGTTTGGGAGATACGCAGTATTTT. Protein: CAISDPLAGVLGLGDTQYF.

The CDR3 loop is CACPPQGIDYGYTF. The CDR3 DNA reads TGTGCCTGCCCGCCCCAGGGAATTGACTATGGCTACACCTTC. This chain connects TRBV30 to TRBJ1-2; tentative D call: TRBD1 (5 bases). CDR1 is GTSNPN and CDR2 is SVGIG in the germline V gene (reference sequence). Trimming left V 6 bases short and J 3 bases short, with 17 bases between. The CDR3 consists of 14 residues.